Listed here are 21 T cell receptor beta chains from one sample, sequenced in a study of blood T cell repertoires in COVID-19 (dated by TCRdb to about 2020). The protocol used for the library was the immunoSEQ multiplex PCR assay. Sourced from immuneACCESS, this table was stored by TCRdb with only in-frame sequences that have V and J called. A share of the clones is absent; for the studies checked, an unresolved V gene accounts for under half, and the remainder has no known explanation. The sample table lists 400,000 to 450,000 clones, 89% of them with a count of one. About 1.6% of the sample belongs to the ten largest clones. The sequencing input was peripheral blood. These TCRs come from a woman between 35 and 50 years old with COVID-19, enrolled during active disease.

CDR3 sequence (DNA): TGTGCCATCAGTGAACGACTAGCGGGGGACAATGAGCAGTTCTTC. Its translation is CAISERLAGDNEQFF. The gene calls are TRBV10-3 and TRBJ2-1, with 12 positions matching TRBD2. This CDR3 spans 15 amino acids. With V trimmed by 3 bases and J by 5 bases, 2 bases remained unmatched. Germline V gene lookup returns CDR1 ENHRY and CDR2 SYGVKD.

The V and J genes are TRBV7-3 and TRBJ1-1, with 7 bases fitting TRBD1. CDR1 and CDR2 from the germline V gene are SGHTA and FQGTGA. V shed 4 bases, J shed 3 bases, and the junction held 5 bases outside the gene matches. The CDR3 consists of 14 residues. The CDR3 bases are TGTGCCAGCAGCTCTACAGGGGATGACACTGAAGCTTTCTTT. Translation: CASSSTGDDTEAFF.

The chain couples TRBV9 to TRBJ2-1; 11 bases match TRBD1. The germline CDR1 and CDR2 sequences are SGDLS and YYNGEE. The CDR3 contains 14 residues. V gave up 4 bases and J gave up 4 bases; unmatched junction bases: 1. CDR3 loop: CASSRDRGYNEQFF. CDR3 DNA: TGTGCCAGCAGCCGGGACAGGGGGTACAATGAGCAGTTCTTC. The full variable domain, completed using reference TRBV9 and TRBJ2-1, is DSGVTQTPKHLITATGQRVTLRCSPRSGDLSVYWYQQSLDQGLQFLIQYYNGEERAKGNILERFSAQQFPDLHSELNLSSLELGDSALYFCASSRDRGYNEQFFGPGTRLTVL.

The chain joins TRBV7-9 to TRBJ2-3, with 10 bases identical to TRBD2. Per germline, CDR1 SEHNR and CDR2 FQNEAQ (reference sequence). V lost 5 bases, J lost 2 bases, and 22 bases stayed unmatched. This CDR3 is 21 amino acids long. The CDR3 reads CASSRWLGLAGEGRDTDTQYF. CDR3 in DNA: TGTGCCAGCAGCAGGTGGTTGGGTCTAGCGGGAGAAGGCCGCGACACAGATACGCAGTATTTT.

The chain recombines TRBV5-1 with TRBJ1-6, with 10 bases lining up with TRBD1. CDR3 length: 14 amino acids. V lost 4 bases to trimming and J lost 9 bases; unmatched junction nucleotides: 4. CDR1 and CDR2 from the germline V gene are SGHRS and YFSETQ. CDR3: CASSPGDRGSPLHF. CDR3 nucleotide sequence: TGCGCCAGCAGCCCCGGGGACAGGGGTTCACCCCTCCACTTT. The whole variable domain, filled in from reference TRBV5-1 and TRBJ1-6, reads KAGVTQTPRYLIKTRGQQVTLSCSPISGHRSVSWYQQTPGQGLQFLFEYFSETQRNKGNFPGRFSGRQFSNSRSEMNVSTLELGDSALYLCASSPGDRGSPLHFGNGTRLTVT.

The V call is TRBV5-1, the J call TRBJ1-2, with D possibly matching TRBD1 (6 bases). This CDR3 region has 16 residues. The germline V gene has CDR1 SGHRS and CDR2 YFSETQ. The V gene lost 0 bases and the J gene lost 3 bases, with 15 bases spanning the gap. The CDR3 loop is CASSLAWTARDYGYTF. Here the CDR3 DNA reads TGCGCCAGCAGCTTGGCCTGGACAGCGCGGGACTATGGCTACACCTTC.

Written as DNA, the CDR3 is TGTGCCAGCAGCCTCCAAGGGGCGGGAAGCTCCTACAATGAGCAGTTCTTC. Its protein is CASSLQGAGSSYNEQFF. The chain joins TRBV6-4 to TRBJ2-1; possibly TRBD2 for D (6 bases). The germline V gene has CDR1 MRHNA and CDR2 SNTAGT. Trimming cost V 6 bases and J 0 bases, with 18 bases left between them. This CDR3 spans 17 amino acids.

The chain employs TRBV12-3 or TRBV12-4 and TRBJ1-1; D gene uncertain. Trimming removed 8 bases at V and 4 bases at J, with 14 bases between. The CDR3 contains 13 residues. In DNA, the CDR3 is TGTGCCAGCGGATTATATCGGGGCACTGAAGCTTTCTTT. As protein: CASGLYRGTEAFF.

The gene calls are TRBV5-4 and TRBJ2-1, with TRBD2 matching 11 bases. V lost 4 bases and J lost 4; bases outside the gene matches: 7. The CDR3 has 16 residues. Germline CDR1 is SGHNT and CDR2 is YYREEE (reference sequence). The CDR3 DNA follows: TGTGCCAGCAGCGGGGGGACTAGCGGAGCGTACAATGAGCAGTTCTTC. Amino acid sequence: CASSGGTSGAYNEQFF.

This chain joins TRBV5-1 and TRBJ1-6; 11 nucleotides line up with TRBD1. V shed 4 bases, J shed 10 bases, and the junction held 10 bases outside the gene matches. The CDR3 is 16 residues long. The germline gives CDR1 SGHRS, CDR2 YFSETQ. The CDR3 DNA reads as TGCGCCAGCAGCCGCACCGGGACAGGGGGAGAATCACCCCTCCACTTT. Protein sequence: CASSRTGTGGESPLHF.

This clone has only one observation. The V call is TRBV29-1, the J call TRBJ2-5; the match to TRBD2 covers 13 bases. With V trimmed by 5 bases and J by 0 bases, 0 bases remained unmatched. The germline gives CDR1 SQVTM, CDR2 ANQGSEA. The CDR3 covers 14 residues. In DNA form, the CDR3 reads TGCAGCGTTACTAGCGGGGGGGACCAAGAGACCCAGTACTTC. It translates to CSVTSGGDQETQYF.

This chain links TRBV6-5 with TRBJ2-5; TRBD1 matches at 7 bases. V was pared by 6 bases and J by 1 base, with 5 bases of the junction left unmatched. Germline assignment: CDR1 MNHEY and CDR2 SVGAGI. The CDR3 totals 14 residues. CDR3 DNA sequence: TGTGCCAGCAGCGACCGACAGGGCCAAGAGACCCAGTACTTC. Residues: CASSDRQGQETQYF.

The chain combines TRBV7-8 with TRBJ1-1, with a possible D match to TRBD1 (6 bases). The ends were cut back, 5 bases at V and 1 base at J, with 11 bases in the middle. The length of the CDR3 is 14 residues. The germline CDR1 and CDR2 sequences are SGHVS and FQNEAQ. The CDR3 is CASSPRQANTEAFF. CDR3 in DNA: TGTGCCAGCAGCCCAAGACAGGCGAACACTGAAGCTTTCTTT.

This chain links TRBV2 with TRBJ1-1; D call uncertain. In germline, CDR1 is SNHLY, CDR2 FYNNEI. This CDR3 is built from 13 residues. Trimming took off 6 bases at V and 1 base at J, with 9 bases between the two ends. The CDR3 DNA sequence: TGTGCCAGCAGCTTCTCGGGGAACACTGAAGCTTTCTTT. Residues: CASSFSGNTEAFF.

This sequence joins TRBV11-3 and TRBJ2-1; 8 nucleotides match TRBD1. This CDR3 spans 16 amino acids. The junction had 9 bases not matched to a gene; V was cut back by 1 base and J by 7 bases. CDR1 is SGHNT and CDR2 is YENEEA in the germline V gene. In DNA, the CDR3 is TGTGCCAGCAGCTTAGTTGTGGCAGGGGGCGGGAATGAGCAGTTCTTC. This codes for CASSLVVAGGGNEQFF.

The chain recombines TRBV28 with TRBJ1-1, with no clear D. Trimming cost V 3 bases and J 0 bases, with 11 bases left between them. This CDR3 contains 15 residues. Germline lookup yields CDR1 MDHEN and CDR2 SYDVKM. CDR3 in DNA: TGTGCCAGCAGTTTTTTTTACATCATGAACACTGAAGCTTTCTTT. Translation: CASSFFYIMNTEAFF.

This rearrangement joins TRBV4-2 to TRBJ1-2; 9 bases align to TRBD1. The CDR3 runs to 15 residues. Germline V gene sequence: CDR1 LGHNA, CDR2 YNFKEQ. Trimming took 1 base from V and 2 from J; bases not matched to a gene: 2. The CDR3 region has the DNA TGTGCCAGCAGCCAAGCGGGGACAGGGAACTATGGCTACACCTTC. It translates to CASSQAGTGNYGYTF.

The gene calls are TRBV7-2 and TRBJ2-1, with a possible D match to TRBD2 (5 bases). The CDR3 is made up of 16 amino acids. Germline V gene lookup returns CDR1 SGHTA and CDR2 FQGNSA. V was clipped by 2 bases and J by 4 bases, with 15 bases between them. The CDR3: CASSLFGGLTYNEQFF. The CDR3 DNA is TGTGCCAGCAGCTTATTCGGCGGGCTTACTTACAATGAGCAGTTCTTC.

CDR3: CAWSSGTGFGQPQHF. In nucleotides, the CDR3 is TGTGCCTGGAGCTCCGGGACAGGGTTCGGTCAGCCCCAGCATTTT. The chain recombines TRBV30 with TRBJ1-5; 9 bases fit TRBD1. V was pared by 3 bases and J by 6 bases, with 9 bases of the junction left unmatched. CDR1 is GTSNPN, CDR2 SVGIG, per germline (reference sequence). This CDR3 is built from 15 residues.

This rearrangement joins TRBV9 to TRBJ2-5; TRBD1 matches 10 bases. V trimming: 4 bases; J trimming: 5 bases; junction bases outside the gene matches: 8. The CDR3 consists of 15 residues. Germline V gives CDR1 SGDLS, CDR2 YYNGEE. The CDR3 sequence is CASSLDRGRWETQYF. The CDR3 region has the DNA TGTGCCAGCAGCCTCGACAGGGGGCGCTGGGAGACCCAGTACTTC. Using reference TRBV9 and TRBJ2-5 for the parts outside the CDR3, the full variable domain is DSGVTQTPKHLITATGQRVTLRCSPRSGDLSVYWYQQSLDQGLQFLIQYYNGEERAKGNILERFSAQQFPDLHSELNLSSLELGDSALYFCASSLDRGRWETQYFGPGTRLLVL.

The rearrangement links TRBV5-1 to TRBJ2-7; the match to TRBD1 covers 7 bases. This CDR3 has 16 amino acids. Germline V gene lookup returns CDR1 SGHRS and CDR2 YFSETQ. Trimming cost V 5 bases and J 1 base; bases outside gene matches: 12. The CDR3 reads CASRHDYRGLSYEQYF. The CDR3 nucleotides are TGCGCCAGCAGGCACGACTACAGGGGTCTATCCTACGAGCAGTACTTC.